The 31 T cell receptor beta chains below all came from one sample that was sequenced in a study of T cells after posttransplantation cyclophosphamide. Sequencing used immunoSEQ multiplex PCR; TCRdb keeps in-frame clones, though not all of them. The sample lists approximately 56,000 clones, roughly 92% occurring once. Specimen: PBMCs. These receptors were collected from a woman in her 30s in good health and a related stem cell transplant donor.

The V gene is TRBV5-1, the J gene TRBJ2-7; D is perhaps TRBD1 (6 bases). Germline assignment: CDR1 SGHRS and CDR2 YFSETQ. The CDR3 loop spans 15 amino acids. V was trimmed by 0 bases and J by 7 bases, leaving 17 bases between them. This CDR3 is CASSLGGYRVGEQYF. DNA of the CDR3: TGCGCCAGCAGCTTGGGGGGCTACAGGGTGGGGGAGCAGTACTTC.

This clone was picked up a small number of times. The genes are TRBV5-8 and TRBJ1-2; the match to TRBD1 covers 10 bases. CDR1 is SGHTS and CDR2 is YDEGEE in the germline V gene. The CDR3 consists of 15 residues. V was clipped by 4 bases and J by 3 bases; unmatched bases: 6. CDR3 nucleotide sequence: TGTGCCAGCAGCCCAAGGACAGGGGGTTACTATGGCTACACCTTC. This encodes CASSPRTGGYYGYTF.

V and J are TRBV5-8 and TRBJ2-1; the match to TRBD1 covers 8 bases. Germline V gives CDR1 SGHTS, CDR2 YDEGEE. This CDR3 is 14 amino acids long. V lost 7 bases and J lost 6; bases outside the gene matches: 9. The CDR3 DNA is TGTGCCAGCTCAGACAGGGGAACGGTCAATGAGCAGTTCTTC. Its translation is CASSDRGTVNEQFF. Using reference TRBV5-8 and TRBJ2-1 for the parts outside the CDR3, the full variable domain is EAGVTQSPTHLIKTRGQQATLRCSPISGHTSVYWYQQALGLGLQFLLWYDEGEERNRGNFPPRFSGRQFPNYSSELNVNALELEDSALYLCASSDRGTVNEQFFGPGTRLTVL.

The chain uses TRBV29-1 and TRBJ1-2; D call uncertain. This CDR3 has 13 residues. In germline, CDR1 is SQVTM, CDR2 ANQGSEA. V shed 0 bases and J shed 8 bases, with 13 bases lying between them. As DNA, the CDR3 is TGCAGCGTTGAAGACAGCAGGCTTGGGGGCTACACCTTC. It specifies CSVEDSRLGGYTF.

This rearrangement joins TRBV6-5 to TRBJ1-1; D remains ambiguous. Deletions cut 3 bases from V and 5 bases from J, with 10 bases between. The CDR3 is made up of 13 amino acids. Looked up from germline, CDR1 is MNHEY and CDR2 is SVGAGI. This CDR3 is CASSYLGRTEAFF. The CDR3 DNA reads as TGTGCCAGCAGTTATCTGGGGAGGACTGAAGCTTTCTTT.

The V and J genes are TRBV9 and TRBJ2-5; unclear D gene. Trimming pared 0 bases from V and 5 bases from J, leaving 5 bases between. CDR1 is SGDLS, CDR2 YYNGEE, per germline. This CDR3 has 12 amino acids. This CDR3 is CASSVASETQYF. The CDR3, as DNA: TGTGCCAGCAGCGTAGCAAGCGAGACCCAGTACTTC. Looking up the rest from reference TRBV9 and TRBJ2-5 gives the full variable domain: DSGVTQTPKHLITATGQRVTLRCSPRSGDLSVYWYQQSLDQGLQFLIQYYNGEERAKGNILERFSAQQFPDLHSELNLSSLELGDSALYFCASSVASETQYFGPGTRLLVL.

V and J are TRBV5-4 and TRBJ1-2; 8 bases fit TRBD1. The V gene's germline CDR1 is SGHNT and CDR2 YYREEE (reference sequence). The CDR3 length is 15 residues. The V gene end was trimmed by 0 bases and the J gene end by 3 bases; junction bases not matched to a gene: 4. CDR3 DNA: TGTGCCAGCAGCTTGGTGGCAGGGGGCGACTATGGCTACACCTTC. Translated, it gives CASSLVAGGDYGYTF.

The chain has TRBV20-1 and TRBJ2-5; D is uncertain. CDR1 is DFQATT and CDR2 is SNEGSKA in the germline V gene (reference sequence). V was cut by 3 bases and J by 7 bases, with 9 bases left in between. CDR3 length: 11 residues. The CDR3 loop is CSASETMTQYF. As DNA, the CDR3 is TGCAGTGCTAGCGAAACAATGACCCAGTACTTC.

In DNA, the CDR3 is TGTGCTAGACAGACGGGGGGAAAATTATACAATGAGCAGTTCTTC. Residues: CARQTGGKLYNEQFF. The chain has TRBV12-5 and TRBJ2-1; 7 bases match TRBD2. V lost 9 bases, J lost 4 bases, and 12 bases stayed unmatched. Germline CDR1 and CDR2: LGHNT and FRNRAP. There are 15 residues in the CDR3.

V is TRBV5-1 and J is TRBJ2-7; 8 nucleotides align to TRBD1. With V trimmed by 0 bases and J by 3 bases, 8 bases remained unmatched. Germline V gene sequence: CDR1 SGHRS, CDR2 YFSETQ. This CDR3 spans 16 amino acids. As DNA, the CDR3 is TGCGCCAGCAGCTTGGCTCTCGGACAGGGCAACTACGAGCAGTACTTC. Its translation: CASSLALGQGNYEQYF.

This clone has just one count. The chain uses TRBV9 and TRBJ1-2; TRBD1 might be the D (5 bases). Germline assignment: CDR1 SGDLS and CDR2 YYNGEE. With 0 bases removed from V and 4 bases from J, the gap between germline ends came to 10 bases. The CDR3 consists of 14 residues. CDR3 DNA sequence: TGTGCCAGCAGCGTAGGGCAGGGATTCTATGGCTACACCTTC. Translation: CASSVGQGFYGYTF.

The CDR3, as DNA: TGTGCCAGCTCAGAGTCAGGGGGCCCTGAAGCTTTCTTT. It specifies CASSESGGPEAFF. The chain recombines TRBV18 with TRBJ1-1, with 8 bases lining up with TRBD1. With V trimmed by 5 bases and J by 6 bases, 5 bases remained unmatched. Germline loops: CDR1 KGHSH, CDR2 LQKENI. The CDR3 runs 13 residues.

The chain links TRBV5-6 to TRBJ2-5; 12 nucleotides align to TRBD2. Germline V gene sequence: CDR1 SGHDT, CDR2 YYEEEE. J was trimmed by 7 bases and V by 0 bases; bases with no gene match: 7. The CDR3 has 16 amino acids. The CDR3 nucleotides are TGTGCCAGCAGCTTGGTTGAGGCTAGCGGGGGGGCGACCCAGTACTTC. As protein: CASSLVEASGGATQYF.

This clone appeared once. The chain links TRBV9 to TRBJ2-3; 8 nucleotides line up with TRBD2. The germline gives CDR1 SGDLS, CDR2 YYNGEE. J gave up 7 bases and V 0 bases, and 10 bases lay outside the gene matches. There are 16 residues in the CDR3. The CDR3 coding sequence is TGTGCCAGCAGCGTAGCCCTAGCGGGTCTCGGGAATACGCAGTATTTT. This gives the protein CASSVALAGLGNTQYF.

The rearrangement joins TRBV19 to TRBJ1-6; 8 positions match TRBD1. Germline CDR1 and CDR2: LNHDA and SQIVND (reference sequence). This CDR3 region has 15 residues. Unmatched junction bases numbered 2, after V lost 4 bases and J lost 3 bases. The CDR3 coding sequence is TGTGCCAGTAGTACCGACAGGGGCTATAATTCACCCCTCCACTTT. Its translation: CASSTDRGYNSPLHF.

This rearrangement joins TRBV5-8 to TRBJ2-3; TRBD1 aligns across 9 bases. Germline CDR1 is SGHTS and CDR2 is YDEGEE. The length of the CDR3 is 15 residues. With 0 bases clipped from V and 3 bases from J, the junction kept 2 bases outside the gene matches. The CDR3, as DNA: TGTGCCAGCAGCTTGGACAGGGGGCGAACAGATACGCAGTATTTT. Amino acid sequence: CASSLDRGRTDTQYF.

The chain recombines TRBV21-1 with TRBJ1-4; the D call TRBD1 from the table was never checked on the DNA. TRBV21-1 is a known pseudogene. The CDR3 is 21 amino acids. In DNA, the CDR3 is TGTGCCAGCAGCAAAGCAGATCAAATCGGGACATCAACTACTACTAATGAAAAACTGTTTTTT. Its protein is CASSKADQIGTSTTTNEKLFF.

The rearrangement uses TRBV7-2 and TRBJ2-3; 7 nucleotides align to TRBD2. The CDR3 runs to 14 residues. Germline CDR1 and CDR2: SGHTA and FQGNSA. The trim removed 6 bases at V and 1 base at J, leaving 4 bases unmatched. The DNA for the CDR3 is TGTGCCAGCAGAATGGCGGGGGGCACAGATACGCAGTATTTT. Residues: CASRMAGGTDTQYF.

The sample holds one count of this clone. V gene TRBV19 combines with J gene TRBJ2-5; 8 nucleotides align to TRBD1. Germline assignment: CDR1 LNHDA and CDR2 SQIVND (reference sequence). This CDR3 comprises 16 residues. Trimming cost V 5 bases and J 5 bases; bases outside gene matches: 13. CDR3 bases: TGTGCCAGTAGTCCAAGGGGGAGACAGGGGATTGAGACCCAGTACTTC. Encoded protein: CASSPRGRQGIETQYF.

The table lists this clone with a count of one. The gene calls are TRBV18 and TRBJ2-1; D gene uncertain. This CDR3 comprises 18 residues. Trimming removed 0 bases at V and 0 bases at J, with 15 bases between. Germline loops: CDR1 KGHSH, CDR2 LQKENI. The CDR3 here is CASSPPVLAQSSYNEQFF. CDR3 bases: TGTGCCAGCTCACCACCTGTATTAGCACAAAGCTCCTACAATGAGCAGTTCTTC.

The chain employs TRBV10-1 and TRBJ1-4, with 7 bases identical to TRBD1. From germline, CDR1 is WNHNN and CDR2 SYGVQD (reference sequence). Losses at the gene ends were 6 bases for V and 4 bases for J; bases not matched to a gene: 5. The CDR3 has 14 residues. CDR3 protein: CASSTGQFNEKLFF. The CDR3 coding sequence is TGCGCCAGCAGCACGGGACAGTTTAATGAAAAACTGTTTTTT.

This clone was recorded once. The chain carries TRBV5-1 and TRBJ2-5; TRBD2 aligns across 9 bases. This CDR3 is built from 14 residues. V lost 4 bases, J lost 0 bases, and 1 base stayed unmatched. The V gene's germline CDR1 is SGHRS and CDR2 YFSETQ. The CDR3 spells CASSSGRYQETQYF. The CDR3 DNA follows: TGCGCCAGCAGCAGCGGGAGGTACCAAGAGACCCAGTACTTC.

This chain connects TRBV4-3 to TRBJ2-7, with D possibly matching TRBD1 (5 bases). Germline V gives CDR1 LGHNA, CDR2 YSLEER. The V end lost 3 bases, the J end lost 0 bases, and 12 bases lay between the germline ends. This CDR3 has 15 amino acids. For the CDR3, the DNA is TGCGCCAGCAGCCACTCCTTGACAGTCTCCTACGAGCAGTACTTC. Its protein is CASSHSLTVSYEQYF.

This chain uses TRBV5-1 with TRBJ2-1; TRBD2 matches 10 bases. Germline-derived CDR1 and CDR2 are SGHRS and YFSETQ. CDR3 size: 17 residues. J gave up 7 bases and V 2 bases, and 12 bases lay outside the gene matches. CDR3 sequence (DNA): TGCGCCAGCAGCTTTAACCAGCGGGGGGGCATTACGAATGAGCAGTTCTTC. Translating it yields CASSFNQRGGITNEQFF.

This clone was seen just once. The V call is TRBV28, the J call TRBJ1-3; D gene ambiguous. This CDR3 spans 16 amino acids. Germline V CDR1 and CDR2: MDHEN, SYDVKM. The germline V and J ends were trimmed by 5 bases and 4 bases, with 18 bases remaining between them. As DNA, the CDR3 is TGTGCCAGCAGTCCCGCGGGGATAGGTTGGGGAAACACCATATATTTT. Encoded protein: CASSPAGIGWGNTIYF. Using reference TRBV28 and TRBJ1-3 for the parts outside the CDR3, the full variable domain is DVKVTQSSRYLVKRTGEKVFLECVQDMDHENMFWYRQDPGLGLRLIYFSYDVKMKEKGDIPEGYSVSREKKERFSLILESASTNQTSMYLCASSPAGIGWGNTIYFGEGSWLTVV.

The chain has TRBV6-5 and TRBJ1-2, with unresolved D. Looked up from germline, CDR1 is MNHEY and CDR2 is SVGAGI. The CDR3 is 14 amino acids. The V and J ends lost 7 bases and 7 bases respectively, with 19 bases between them. CDR3 sequence reads: CASTKRALSGGYTF. The CDR3 DNA is TGTGCCAGCACCAAAAGAGCCCTAAGCGGTGGCTACACCTTC.

The chain couples TRBV7-8 to TRBJ2-3, with D unresolved. V was clipped by 5 bases and J by 6 bases, with 6 bases between them. CDR1 SGHVS and CDR2 FQNEAQ come from the germline V gene. The CDR3 length is 11 residues. CDR3 in DNA: TGTGCCAGCAGCCTGAGGGATACGCAGTATTTT. Its translation: CASSLRDTQYF. The whole variable domain, remainder taken from reference TRBV7-8 and TRBJ2-3, is GAGVSQSPRYKVAKRGQDVALRCDPISGHVSLFWYQQALGQGPEFLTYFQNEAQLDKSGLPSDRFFAERPEGSVSTLKIQRTQQEDSAVYLCASSLRDTQYFGPGTRLTVL.

This chain joins TRBV5-4 and TRBJ1-1; a possible D gene is TRBD1 (6 bases). This CDR3 contains 14 residues. Germline assignment: CDR1 SGHNT and CDR2 YYREEE (reference sequence). The V and J ends lost 4 bases and 2 bases respectively, with 12 bases between them. CDR3 in amino acids: CASSADRFNTEAFF. Here the CDR3 DNA reads TGTGCCAGCAGCGCGGACAGATTTAACACTGAAGCTTTCTTT.

The CDR3: CAISGGTGRTDGYTF. The CDR3, as DNA: TGTGCCATCAGTGGAGGCACAGGGAGAACTGACGGCTACACCTTC. V usage is TRBV10-3 and J usage is TRBJ1-2, with TRBD1 as a possible D gene (6 bases). Deletions cut 4 bases from V and 8 bases from J, with 20 bases between. CDR3 length equals 15 residues. Germline values: CDR1 ENHRY, CDR2 SYGVKD.

The rearrangement joins TRBV6-1 to TRBJ1-2; possibly TRBD1 for D (5 bases). V was shortened by 7 bases and J by 3 bases, with 15 bases between the two germline ends. The CDR3 spans 14 residues. Germline loops: CDR1 MNHNS, CDR2 SASEGT. Written as DNA, the CDR3 is TGTGCCAGCATTCCCGGGGGTCGAGACTATGGCTACACCTTC. It codes for CASIPGGRDYGYTF.

The chain uses TRBV6-5 and TRBJ1-1; no definite D call. The V gene's germline CDR1 is MNHEY and CDR2 SVGAGI. The V end was cut by 0 bases, the J end by 4 bases, with 6 bases between. The CDR3 is 13 residues long. Here the CDR3 reads CASSYSRSTEAFF. The DNA of the CDR3 is TGTGCCAGCAGTTACTCCCGGAGCACTGAAGCTTTCTTT.